This TCR beta chain was retrieved from a study of cytomegalovirus exposure and HLA in healthy donors. Regarding the study as a whole: In vitro data verified a few CMV-associated chains as specific for CMV antigens. Cytomegalovirus-associated status was assigned to some 160 TCR beta chains. A few V segments could not be told apart, such as TRBV6-2 and TRBV6-3, and were left out.

Comment on this clone: Its matching antigen is unknown.

Germline V lookup: CDR1 KGHSH, CDR2 LQKENI. CDR3 length equals 16 residues. Trimming shortened V by 3 bases and J by 3 bases, and 15 bases separated the two germline ends. The PCR made use of 60 Vbeta and 13 Jbeta primers. Original data processing: Approximately 11 million of tens of millions of unique TCR beta chains were shared, per a later count. This table comes from immunoSEQ multiplex PCR, and its TCRdb copy is limited to in-frame clones, with some not included. That table gives V, J and clone size, and the DNA gave D and trimming. The sample has under 300,000 clones, around 90% seen once; the top ten hold 1.5% to 2%.

Sequenced input: PBMCs. The chain combines TRBV18 with TRBJ1-3; D remains ambiguous. The clonotype comes from a girl aged 2 to 10 in good health and CMV-seronegative. CDR3 residues: CASSPISRGDGNTIYF. In DNA form, the CDR3 reads TGTGCCAGCTCACCGATTAGCCGGGGAGATGGAAACACCATATATTTT.